The clone carrying this T cell receptor (beta chain) was counted between two and nine times. Its antigen remains unidentified. The sample is drawn from a study of T cell repertoires in cytomegalovirus infection. Study-level background: Well-studied HLA-B-restricted epitopes and recently identified HLA-C-restricted epitopes of CMV were both used in the study. Study findings and constraints: Dominating the ex vivo response were HLA-C-restricted CMV-specific TCR beta clonotypes.

One entry per CDR3 protein, called by TCRdb with MiXCR from the reads. The top ten hold roughly three fifths of the sample, which has about 220,000 distinct CDR3 sequences, around 35% seen once. This CDR3 comprises 15 residues. From germline, CDR1 is ENHRY and CDR2 SYGVKD. V lost 10 bases to trimming and J lost 3 bases, with 20 bases between them. The sample here was CD8+ T cells from cultured PBMCs, taken from culture after CMV antigen stimulation. This TCR came from a human donor in good health (CMV status not recorded). Some clones in this sample may be carry-over from other donors' samples. The V gene is TRBV10-3, the J gene TRBJ2-3; possible D gene TRBD2, 7 bases. The CDR3 sequence: CATASEGGATDTQYF. DNA of the CDR3: TGTGCCACGGCCTCTGAGGGGGGGGCTACAGATACGCAGTATTTT.